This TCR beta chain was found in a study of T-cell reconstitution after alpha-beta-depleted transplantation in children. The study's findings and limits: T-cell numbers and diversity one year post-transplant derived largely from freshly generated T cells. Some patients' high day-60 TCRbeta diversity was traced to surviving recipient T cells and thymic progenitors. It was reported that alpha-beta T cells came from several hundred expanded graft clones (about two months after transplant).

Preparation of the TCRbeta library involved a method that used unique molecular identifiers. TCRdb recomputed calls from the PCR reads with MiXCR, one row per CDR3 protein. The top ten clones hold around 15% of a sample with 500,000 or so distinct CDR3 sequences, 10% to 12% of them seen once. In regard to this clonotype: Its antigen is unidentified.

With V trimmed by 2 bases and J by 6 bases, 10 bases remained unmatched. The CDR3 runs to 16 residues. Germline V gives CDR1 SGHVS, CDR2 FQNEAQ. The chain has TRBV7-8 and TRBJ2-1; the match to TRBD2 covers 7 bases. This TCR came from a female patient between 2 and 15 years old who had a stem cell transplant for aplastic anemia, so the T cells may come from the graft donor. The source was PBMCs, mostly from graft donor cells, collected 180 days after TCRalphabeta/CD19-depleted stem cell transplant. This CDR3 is CASSLLREPPTNEQFF. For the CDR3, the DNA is TGTGCCAGCAGCTTATTGCGGGAGCCCCCTACCAATGAGCAGTTCTTC.